Presented here are 5 T cell receptor beta chains from one specimen sequenced in a study of T cell responses to AZD1222 COVID-19 vaccine. Sequencing used immunoSEQ multiplex PCR; TCRdb keeps in-frame clones, though not all of them. The sample holds some 150,000 clones, approximately 94% seen once. The sequences come from peripheral blood, collected on day 0 of AZD1222 vaccination. These receptors were collected from an adult in good health.

This clone was seen just once. This sequence joins TRBV18 and TRBJ2-6, with 7 bases aligning to TRBD1. The germline V gene has CDR1 KGHSH and CDR2 LQKENI. J was trimmed by 1 base and V by 5 bases; bases with no gene match: 2. This CDR3 region has 15 residues. The DNA of the CDR3 is TGTGCCAGCTCAGAACAGGGGTCTGGGGCCAACGTCCTGACTTTC. This encodes CASSEQGSGANVLTF.

The V gene is TRBV6-5, the J gene TRBJ1-6, with D unclear. V lost 0 bases and J 10 bases, leaving 13 bases between the germline ends. Germline lookup yields CDR1 MNHEY and CDR2 SVGAGI. The CDR3 extends over 15 amino acids. The chain's CDR3 is CASSYSVSEGSPLHF. The CDR3 region has the DNA TGTGCCAGCAGTTACTCGGTCAGCGAGGGATCACCCCTCCACTTT.

This chain uses TRBV6-5 with TRBJ2-7; D not certain. The germline V and J ends were trimmed by 6 bases and 0 bases, with 15 bases remaining between them. Per the germline V gene, CDR1 is MNHEY and CDR2 is SVGAGI. The CDR3 is 15 residues long. The CDR3 reads CASRYSTVTSYEQYF. DNA of the CDR3: TGTGCCAGCAGGTATTCCACAGTAACCTCCTACGAGCAGTACTTC.

The rearrangement uses TRBV7-8 and TRBJ2-1, with D unclear. The CDR3 contains 15 residues. The germline V gene encodes CDR1 SGHVS and CDR2 FQNEAQ. The V end was cut by 1 base, the J end by 5 bases, with 12 bases between. Here the CDR3 reads CASSLGQNPHNEQFF. CDR3 in DNA: TGTGCCAGCAGCTTAGGGCAGAATCCCCACAATGAGCAGTTCTTC.

This clone has a single count. The same CDR3 arises from other DNA sequences in this sample as well. This chain connects TRBV5-1 to TRBJ1-2, with unresolved D. The ends were cut back, 0 bases at V and 2 bases at J, with 5 bases in the middle. The CDR3 sequence is 13 residues long. Germline CDR1 is SGHRS and CDR2 is YFSETQ. CDR3 bases: TGCGCCAGCAGCTTGGATGGAAACTATGGCTACACCTTC. Residues: CASSLDGNYGYTF.